Listed below are T cell receptor beta chains from one sample, sequenced in a study of T cell repertoires in cytomegalovirus infection. TCRdb reprocessed the reads via MiXCR and lists one record per CDR3 protein. The table lists approximately 500,000 distinct CDR3 sequences, 16% of them singletons. The sequenced material came from CD8+ T cells from PBMCs. Source of these receptors: a human donor in good health (CMV status not recorded). Some clones in this sample may be carry-over from other donors' samples. Each CDR3 is given with its conserved first and last residue. The D gene is left open where the match is weak. Size tells how often a clone was seen (once, few, many) or the class of an expanded clone, and some rows leave it out.

CDR3 protein,CDR3 DNA,clone size,D gene,CDR3 length,V gene,J gene
CASSVARVDWRDSGNTIYF,TGTGCCAGCAGCGTAGCTAGGGTGGATTGGAGAGACTCTGGAAACACCATATATTTT,.,.,19,TRBV9,TRBJ1-3
CASSPLEYEQYF,TGTGCCAGCAGTCCCCTTGAGTACGAGCAGTACTTC,many,.,12,TRBV28,TRBJ2-7
CASSASGTGSYNEQFF,TGTGCCAGCAGCGCGTCCGGGACAGGGTCCTACAATGAGCAGTTCTTC,many,TRBD1,16,TRBV7-3,TRBJ2-1
CASSSDGELFF,TGTGCCAGCAGCTCTGACGGGGAGCTGTTTTTT,few,.,11,TRBV7-6,TRBJ2-2
CAWSEVGGELFF,TGTGCCTGGAGTGAGGTGGGCGGGGAGCTGTTTTTT,.,.,12,TRBV30,TRBJ2-2
CASSPPGGGRYEQYF,TGTGCCAGCAGCCCACCAGGAGGGGGGCGGTACGAGCAGTACTTC,.,.,15,TRBV7-9,TRBJ2-7
CASSLAGQGIVEQYF,TGTGCCAGCAGCTTAGCGGGACAGGGGATAGTCGAGCAGTACTTC,many,TRBD1,15,TRBV7-8,TRBJ2-7
CASSLHRGSNEKLFF,TGTGCCAGCAGTCTCCACAGGGGTTCAAATGAAAAACTGTTTTTT,few,TRBD1,15,TRBV27,TRBJ1-4
CASSEDFGGIDYGYTF,TGTGCCAGCAGTGAAGACTTCGGGGGGATCGACTATGGCTACACCTTC,many,.,16,TRBV6-1,TRBJ1-2
CASSRQGGHYGYTF,TGTGCCAGCAGCCGACAGGGTGGGCACTATGGCTACACCTTC,many,TRBD1,14,TRBV28,TRBJ1-2
CSVEDGTRPDTQYF,TGCAGCGTTGAAGATGGGACTAGGCCAGATACGCAGTATTTT,.,TRBD2,14,TRBV29-1,TRBJ2-3
CASSQAPLALSYNEQFF,TGTGCCAGCAGCCAGGCCCCACTAGCCCTCTCCTACAATGAGCAGTTCTTC,.,.,17,TRBV4-2,TRBJ2-1
CSVEDLRDSYNEQFF,TGCAGCGTTGAAGATCTTAGGGACTCCTACAATGAGCAGTTCTTC,.,.,15,TRBV29-1,TRBJ2-1
CSAPISSGELFF,TGCAGCGCGCCCATAAGTTCCGGGGAGCTGTTTTTT,many,.,12,TRBV29-1,TRBJ2-2
CASSVGGQDHQPQHF,TGTGCCAGCAGCGTAGGGGGACAGGATCATCAGCCCCAGCATTTT,.,TRBD1,15,TRBV9,TRBJ1-5
CSARDWGAGGPGYNEQFF,TGCAGTGCTAGAGATTGGGGGGCGGGCGGACCCGGATACAATGAGCAGTTCTTC,once,.,18,TRBV20-1,TRBJ2-1
CASSLILGRDPYEQYF,TGTGCCAGCAGTTTAATTCTGGGGAGGGATCCCTACGAGCAGTACTTC,many,TRBD2,16,TRBV28,TRBJ2-7
CASSLEERSSGGQMYNEQFF,TGTGCCAGCAGCTTAGAGGAGAGGTCTAGCGGGGGACAGATGTACAATGAGCAGTTCTTC,many,TRBD2,20,TRBV7-8,TRBJ2-1
CASSVRSFEEGNTIHF,TGTGCCAGCAGCGTGAGGTCCTTCGAGGAGGGAAACACCATACATTTT,.,.,16,TRBV7-7,TRBJ1-3
CASRLSGTGGPNQPQHF,TGTGCCAGCAGATTATCCGGGACAGGGGGCCCCAATCAGCCCCAGCATTTT,few,TRBD1,17,TRBV27,TRBJ1-5
CAISAGTGNFYSNQPQHF,TGTGCCATCAGTGCAGGGACAGGTAACTTCTATAGCAATCAGCCCCAGCATTTT,.,TRBD1,18,TRBV10-3,TRBJ1-5
CASSLAGEGAGANVLTF,TGTGCCAGCAGTCTAGCGGGAGAGGGTGCTGGGGCCAACGTCCTGACTTTC,few,TRBD2,17,TRBV6-1,TRBJ2-6
CASSIPRYGYNEQFF,TGTGCCAGTAGTATACCCCGGTACGGCTACAATGAGCAGTTCTTC,.,.,15,TRBV19,TRBJ2-1
CASSLDRNTIYF,TGTGCCAGCAGCTTGGACAGAAACACCATATATTTT,.,.,12,TRBV9,TRBJ1-3
CASSLSKREGQSSYNEQFF,TGTGCCAGCAGTTTAAGTAAGCGGGAGGGCCAGAGCTCCTACAATGAGCAGTTCTTC,many,TRBD2,19,TRBV12-3/TRBV12-4,TRBJ2-1
CASSEVRAGYEQYF,TGTGCCAGCAGTGAAGTCAGGGCGGGGTACGAGCAGTACTTC,.,.,14,TRBV6-1,TRBJ2-7
CATSRDRGARLSYEQYF,TGTGCCACCAGCAGAGATAGAGGCGCCAGGCTCTCCTACGAGCAGTACTTC,many,.,17,TRBV15,TRBJ2-7
CASSQERKEQFF,TGTGCCAGCAGCCAAGAAAGGAAAGAGCAGTTCTTC,many,.,12,TRBV4-2,TRBJ2-1
CASSWRGSFWSSYNEQFF,TGTGCCAGCAGCTGGAGAGGATCATTTTGGAGCTCCTACAATGAGCAGTTCTTC,many,.,18,TRBV7-9,TRBJ2-1
CASSSLGEGTGSSYEQYF,TGTGCCAGCAGTTCGCTGGGTGAAGGGACAGGGAGCTCCTACGAGCAGTACTTC,many,TRBD1,18,TRBV7-9,TRBJ2-7
CASSLGLAGDAGELFF,TGTGCCAGCAGCTTAGGGTTAGCGGGAGACGCTGGGGAGCTGTTTTTT,many,TRBD2,16,TRBV7-3,TRBJ2-2
CASSLGPFESPLHF,TGTGCCAGCAGCCTGGGCCCTTTCGAGTCTCCCCTCCACTTT,.,.,14,TRBV2,TRBJ1-6
CASSEADSGFYEQYF,TGTGCCAGCAGTGAAGCTGACTCCGGTTTCTACGAGCAGTACTTC,few,.,15,TRBV6-1,TRBJ2-7
CSARDFEKGANSPLHF,TGCAGTGCTAGAGATTTCGAGAAGGGAGCAAATTCACCCCTCCACTTT,few,.,16,TRBV20-1,TRBJ1-6
CSAVVGALYEQYF,TGCAGTGCTGTCGTAGGGGCCCTCTACGAGCAGTACTTC,many,.,13,TRBV20-1,TRBJ2-7
CASGLPTGQGEGLYGYTF,TGTGCTAGTGGTTTGCCGACAGGACAGGGTGAGGGGCTCTATGGCTACACCTTC,many,TRBD1,18,TRBV12-5,TRBJ1-2
CASSHLAGGHEFTDTQYF,TGCGCCAGCAGCCATTTAGCGGGGGGGCATGAGTTCACAGATACGCAGTATTTT,few,TRBD2,18,TRBV4-1,TRBJ2-3
CASSHGRLGNEQFF,TGTGCCAGCAGCCATGGGAGGTTGGGCAATGAGCAGTTCTTC,.,.,14,TRBV27,TRBJ2-1
CASSPERDPVETQYF,TGCGCCAGCAGCCCCGAACGGGACCCGGTGGAGACCCAGTACTTC,.,.,15,TRBV5-1,TRBJ2-5
CASSPVGLGGEKLFF,TGTGCCAGCAGCCCTGTGGGCCTGGGGGGTGAAAAACTGTTTTTT,.,.,15,TRBV9,TRBJ1-4
CSASETFRSADTQYF,TGCAGTGCTAGCGAAACCTTCAGGAGTGCAGATACGCAGTATTTT,.,.,15,TRBV20-1,TRBJ2-3
CASGQGSNTGELFF,TGTGCTAGTGGACAGGGTTCGAACACCGGGGAGCTGTTTTTT,few,.,14,TRBV12-5,TRBJ2-2
CASSIDTGPSYYGYTF,TGTGCCAGTAGTATAGATACGGGCCCGTCCTACTATGGCTACACCTTC,.,.,16,TRBV19,TRBJ1-2
CATSASAPGSRFGNVLTF,TGTGCCACCAGTGCCTCCGCACCTGGCTCTCGTTTTGGCAACGTCCTGACTTTC,many,.,18,TRBV24-1,TRBJ2-6
CASSLESSEDRDINGYTF,TGTGCCAGCAGCTTAGAATCCTCGGAGGACAGAGATATAAATGGCTACACCTTC,many,.,18,TRBV7-6,TRBJ1-2
CASSPQWLGNQPQHF,TGTGCCAGCAGCCCTCAATGGTTGGGCAATCAGCCCCAGCATTTT,.,.,15,TRBV28,TRBJ1-5
CASSHPGQQETQYF,TGTGCCAGCAGCCATCCGGGACAGCAAGAGACCCAGTACTTC,many,TRBD1,14,TRBV7-9,TRBJ2-5
CASRGRRSSYNSPLHF,TGTGCCAGCAGGGGGCGCCGGAGCTCCTATAATTCACCCCTCCACTTT,many,.,16,TRBV27,TRBJ1-6
CASSLAGLDGYTF,TGTGCCAGCAGCTTAGCAGGGTTGGATGGCTACACCTTC,many,.,13,TRBV7-6,TRBJ1-2
CASSLKGAGLQPLHF,TGTGCCAGCAGCTTAAAGGGTGCAGGGCTACAGCCCCTCCACTTT,many,.,15,TRBV7-9,TRBJ1-6
CASSEQDGPGYTF,TGTGCCAGCAGTGAGCAAGACGGACCGGGCTACACCTTC,.,.,13,TRBV6-6,TRBJ1-2
CASSPPVGQPQHF,TGTGCCAGCAGCCCACCGGTGGGCCAGCCCCAGCATTTT,many,.,13,TRBV7-9,TRBJ1-5
CASSIKSSNTEAFF,TGTGCCAGTAGTATAAAGAGCTCGAACACTGAAGCTTTCTTT,.,.,14,TRBV19,TRBJ1-1
CASSPQGTANEKLFF,TGTGCCAGCAGCCCGCAGGGGACGGCTAATGAAAAACTGTTTTTT,many,.,15,TRBV7-9,TRBJ1-4
CASSLFGEKLFF,TGTGCCAGCAGCTTATTTGGCGAAAAACTGTTTTTT,many,.,12,TRBV7-6,TRBJ1-4
CASSVESGLSYNEQFF,TGTGCCAGCAGCGTAGAAAGCGGCCTGTCCTACAATGAGCAGTTCTTC,few,.,16,TRBV9,TRBJ2-1
CASSAYRAEGYTF,TGTGCCAGCAGCGCCTACAGGGCTGAGGGCTACACCTTC,few,.,13,TRBV7-9,TRBJ1-2
CASSLNTGVQETQYF,TGTGCCAGCAGCTTAAATACCGGGGTCCAAGAGACCCAGTACTTC,many,.,15,TRBV7-3,TRBJ2-5